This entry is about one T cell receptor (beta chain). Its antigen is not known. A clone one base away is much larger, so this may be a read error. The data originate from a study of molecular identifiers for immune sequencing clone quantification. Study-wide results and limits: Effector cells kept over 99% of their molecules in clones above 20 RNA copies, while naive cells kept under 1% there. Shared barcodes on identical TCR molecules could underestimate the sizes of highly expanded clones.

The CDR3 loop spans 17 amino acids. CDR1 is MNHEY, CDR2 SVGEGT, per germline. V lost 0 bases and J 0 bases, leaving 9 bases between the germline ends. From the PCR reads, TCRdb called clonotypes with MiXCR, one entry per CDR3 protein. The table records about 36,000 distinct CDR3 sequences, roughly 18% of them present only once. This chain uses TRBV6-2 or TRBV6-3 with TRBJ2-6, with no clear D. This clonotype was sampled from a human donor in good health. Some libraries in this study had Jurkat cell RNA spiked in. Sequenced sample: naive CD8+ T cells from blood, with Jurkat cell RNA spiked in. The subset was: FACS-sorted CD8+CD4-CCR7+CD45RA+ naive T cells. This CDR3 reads CASSYSAADSGANVLTF. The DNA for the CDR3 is TGTGCCAGCAGTTACTCGGCGGCGGACTCTGGGGCCAACGTCCTGACTTTC.